Below are 10 T cell receptor beta chains sequenced from a single sample in a study of blood T cells in healthy people across ages. A sample-barcoded 5' primer and a J-beta primer mix were used in a second PCR of about 7 to 12 cycles. A single record per CDR3 protein comes from TCRdb applying MiXCR to the 5' RACE reads. This sample has about 1.1 million distinct CDR3 sequences, with more than 30% found just once. The sequenced sample consisted of blood. The receptors here all came from a man aged 18 to 30 in good health.

V gene TRBV7-8 combines with J gene TRBJ2-3, with 11 bases identical to TRBD2. The CDR3 length is 20 residues. The junction had 18 bases not matched to a gene; V was cut back by 5 bases and J by 2 bases. CDR1 and CDR2 (germline): SGHVS, FQNEAQ. DNA for the CDR3: TGTGCCAGCAGCCTCCCCGAGATATTAGCGGGGGGGGAGAACACAGATACGCAGTATTTT. Encoded protein: CASSLPEILAGGENTDTQYF.

This clonotype was recorded only once. J is TRBJ1-2 and V is TRBV7-2; 7 bases fit TRBD1. Germline V gene data show CDR1 as SGHTA and CDR2 as FQGNSA. This CDR3 region has 18 residues. After removal of 5 bases from V and 2 bases from J, the junction contained 17 bases not matched to a gene. CDR3 sequence reads: CASSPRTGLYFANYGYTF. For the CDR3, the DNA is TGTGCCAGCAGCCCCCGGACAGGACTCTATTTCGCAAACTATGGCTACACCTTC.

The chain recombines TRBV7-9 with TRBJ2-1; possibly TRBD1 or TRBD2 for D (5 bases each). V lost 2 bases and J 10 bases, leaving 21 bases between the germline ends. This CDR3 comprises 16 residues. CDR1 and CDR2 (germline): SEHNR, FQNEAQ (reference sequence). The CDR3 nucleotides read TGTGCCAGCAGCTTACCCAACGACAAGGGGACCTACGAGCAGTTCTTC. It codes for CASSLPNDKGTYEQFF.

This clonotype was seen more than once but under ten times. This sequence joins TRBV2 and TRBJ2-7; D is possibly TRBD2 (5 bases). This CDR3 comprises 15 residues. Per the germline V gene, CDR1 is SNHLY and CDR2 is FYNNEI. Trimming stripped 1 base from V and 5 bases from J, with 15 bases between. The chain's CDR3 is CASSEVEEAFDEQYF. As DNA, the CDR3 is TGTGCCAGCAGTGAAGTGGAGGAGGCGTTTGACGAGCAGTACTTC. The full variable domain, in which reference TRBV2 and TRBJ2-7 provide the parts outside the CDR3, is EPEVTQTPSHQVTQMGQEVILRCVPISNHLYFYWYRQILGQKVEFLVSFYNNEISEKSEIFDDQFSVERPDGSNFTLKIRSTKLEDSAMYFCASSEVEEAFDEQYFGPGTRLTVT.

The chain uses TRBV27 and TRBJ1-1; D gene uncertain. In germline, CDR1 is MNHEY, CDR2 SMNVEV (reference sequence). Trimming cost V 4 bases and J 4 bases, with 10 bases left between them. This CDR3 is built from 13 residues. CDR3: CASSSAPGTEAFF. The CDR3 DNA sequence: TGTGCCAGCAGTTCAGCACCTGGCACTGAAGCTTTCTTT.

The chain is built from TRBV7-9 and TRBJ2-5; 8 nucleotides line up with TRBD1. Gene TRBJ2-7 matches the end of the DNA better, so the J call may be wrong. CDR1 SEHNR and CDR2 FQNEAQ come from the germline V gene (reference sequence). This CDR3 has 15 amino acids. Here the CDR3 reads CASSSDRATPYEQYF. Written as DNA, the CDR3 is TGTGCCAGCAGCTCGGACAGGGCAACCCCCTACGAGCAGTACTTC.

This clonotype was seen more than once but under ten times. One end of the junction is discordant with germline, which a read error may explain. This rearrangement joins TRBV6-6 to TRBJ2-7; D remains ambiguous. The CDR3 sequence is 12 residues long. CDR1 MNHNY and CDR2 SVGAGI come from the germline V gene (reference sequence). The CDR3 sequence: CTSSSTPYEQYF. The CDR3 DNA reads TGTACCAGCAGTTCGACTCCCTACGAGCAGTACTTC.

V is TRBV12-3 or TRBV12-4 and J is TRBJ1-2, with TRBD1 matching over 7 bases. There are 17 residues in the CDR3. Trimming cost V 0 bases and J 0 bases; bases outside gene matches: 7. For the CDR3, the DNA is TGTGCCAGCAGTTTAGCCCTGGCAGGGGGGACTAACTATGGCTACACCTTC. It specifies CASSLALAGGTNYGYTF.

CDR3 sequence: CASTFSASQFVGELFF. The DNA of the CDR3 is TGTGCCAGCACCTTTTCGGCAAGCCAGTTTGTCGGGGAGCTGTTTTTT. The chain links TRBV7-9 to TRBJ2-2; D remains unclear. Trimming pared 7 bases from V and 7 bases from J, leaving 22 bases between. The CDR3 extends over 16 amino acids. Germline CDR1 is SEHNR and CDR2 is FQNEAQ (reference sequence).

The chain combines TRBV7-3 with TRBJ2-1; 8 nucleotides match TRBD2. Germline trimming cut 2 bases from V and 9 bases from J; bases unmatched to any gene: 6. The CDR3 length is 14 residues. Germline CDR1 is SGHTA and CDR2 is FQGTGA. CDR3 in DNA: TGTGCCAGCAGCTTAGCGGGGGGCCTACCTGAGCAGTTCTTC. This translates into CASSLAGGLPEQFF.